This TCR beta chain originates from a study of cytomegalovirus exposure and HLA in healthy donors. Broader study findings: Accurate predictions that matched the HLA-A and HLA-B alleles of most subjects were reportedly made from TCR beta sequences.

Comments on this clone: What it binds is not known.

Primers: 60 Vbeta forward and 13 Jbeta reverse. Only in-frame clones appear in the TCRdb table, and some are missing; sequencing was by immunoSEQ multiplex PCR. The repertoire has approximately 160,000 clones, about 78% of them found once; the top ten carry 13%. Looked up from germline, CDR1 is SGHAT and CDR2 is FQNNGV. Trimming removed 4 bases from V and 10 bases from J, with 11 bases in between. The CDR3 length is 13 residues. This receptor was taken from a woman between 50 and 59 years old in good health and CMV-seropositive. V and J are TRBV11-2 and TRBJ1-6; D gene uncertain. Sample: PBMCs. CDR3 region: CASSSGRSSPLHF. In DNA form, the CDR3 reads TGTGCCAGCAGCTCCGGGAGGTCATCACCCCTCCACTTT.